The clone carrying this TCR beta chain is deemed medium-sized. CDR1 is SQVTM and CDR2 is ANQGSEA in the germline V gene. The trim removed 3 bases at V and 7 bases at J, leaving 3 bases unmatched. The CDR3 sequence is 13 residues long. TCRdb ran MiXCR on the 5' RACE reads and lists one entry per CDR3 protein. The data contain under 6,500 distinct CDR3 sequences, approximately 31% of them seen just once; the ten biggest clones take up about 5.4%. Sample: naive CD4+ T cells sorted from a lymph node. Subset noted: naive CD4+ T cells, CD4+CD45RA+CD25-. The origin of this receptor is a female donor with breast cancer. The rearrangement uses TRBV29-1 and TRBJ2-2; the match to TRBD2 covers 9 bases. The DNA of the CDR3 is TGCAGCGTTGATCTAGCGGGAATCGGGGAGCTGTTTTTT. It is translated as CSVDLAGIGELFF.